Presented here are 29 T cell receptor beta chains from one specimen sequenced in a study of T cell responses to AZD1222 COVID-19 vaccine. Data came from immunoSEQ multiplex PCR; TCRdb stores just in-frame clones and leaves some out. There are approximately 85,000 clones in the sample; approximately 87% occur only once, and roughly 7.6% lies in the top ten. This specimen was peripheral blood, taken on day 0 of AZD1222 vaccination. All receptors come from an adult in good health.

The J gene is TRBJ1-2, the V gene TRBV5-6, with 8 nucleotides matching TRBD1. Trimming cost V 4 bases and J 1 base; bases outside gene matches: 3. This CDR3 has 14 residues. In germline, CDR1 is SGHDT, CDR2 YYEEEE. The CDR3 sequence is CASSRTGINYGYTF. As DNA, the CDR3 is TGTGCCAGCAGCAGGACAGGGATTAACTATGGCTACACCTTC. The full variable domain, its missing parts supplied by reference TRBV5-6 and TRBJ1-2, is DAGVTQSPTHLIKTRGQQVTLRCSPKSGHDTVSWYQQALGQGPQFIFQYYEEEERQRGNFPDRFSGHQFPNYSSELNVNALLLGDSALYLCASSRTGINYGYTFGSGTRLTVV.

The CDR3 reads CASSDGTGGWDTQYF. The CDR3 region has the DNA TGTGCCAGCAGTGATGGGACAGGGGGCTGGGATACGCAGTATTTT. The gene calls are TRBV27 and TRBJ2-3; 12 bases match TRBD1. Losses at the gene ends were 5 bases for V and 6 bases for J; bases not matched to a gene: 6. From germline, CDR1 is MNHEY and CDR2 SMNVEV (reference sequence). The CDR3 spans 15 residues.

The count of this clone is one. The V gene is TRBV30, the J gene TRBJ2-2; no definite D call. The germline V and J ends were trimmed by 4 bases and 6 bases, with 6 bases remaining between them. The V gene's germline CDR1 is GTSNPN and CDR2 SVGIG (reference sequence). The CDR3 contains 11 residues. CDR3 loop: CAWTSAGELFF. The CDR3 region has the DNA TGTGCCTGGACCAGTGCCGGGGAGCTGTTTTTT. Full variable domain (outside the CDR3, taken from reference TRBV30 and TRBJ2-2): SQTIHQWPATLVQPVGSPLSLECTVEGTSNPNLYWYRQAAGRGLQLLFYSVGIGQISSEVPQNLSASRPQDRQFILSSKKLLLSDSGFYLCAWTSAGELFFGEGSRLTVL.

The chain recombines TRBV3-1 (or the pseudogene TRBV3-2) with TRBJ1-5, with unresolved D. Germline CDR1 is LGHDT and CDR2 is YNNKEL (reference sequence). CDR3 length: 13 residues. Trimming cost V 0 bases and J 7 bases, with 7 bases left between them. CDR3 bases: TGTGCCAGCAGCCAAGATCGAGGACAGCCCCAGCATTTT. It codes for CASSQDRGQPQHF.

The rearrangement uses TRBV29-1 and TRBJ2-7; 8 nucleotides match TRBD1. Germline V gene sequence: CDR1 SQVTM, CDR2 ANQGSEA. V was pared by 8 bases and J by 1 base, with 4 bases of the junction left unmatched. The CDR3 has 12 residues. CDR3 sequence (DNA): TGCAGCTACCGGACAGGGTCCTACGAGCAGTACTTC. It translates to CSYRTGSYEQYF.

The chain couples TRBV11-3 to TRBJ2-3; D gene uncertain. With 6 bases removed from V and 2 bases from J, the gap between germline ends came to 12 bases. The CDR3 runs 14 residues. The germline CDR1 and CDR2 sequences are SGHNT and YENEEA. CDR3 residues: CASSPFYPTDTQYF. CDR3 DNA sequence: TGTGCCAGCAGTCCCTTTTACCCCACAGATACGCAGTATTTT.

This chain uses TRBV7-6 with TRBJ1-3, with 7 bases matching TRBD1. In germline, CDR1 is SGHVS, CDR2 FNYEAQ. The CDR3 covers 15 residues. The V and J ends lost 1 base and 3 bases, in that order; junction bases with no gene match: 3. For the CDR3, the DNA is TGTGCCAGCAGCTTAGACAGGGGTGGTGGAAACACCATATATTTT. It translates to CASSLDRGGGNTIYF.

This clone was detected only once. The chain uses TRBV4-1 and TRBJ2-5; 11 bases agree with TRBD1. J gave up 4 bases and V 1 base, and 2 bases lay outside the gene matches. The CDR3 spans 15 residues. Germline CDR1 and CDR2: MGHRA and YSYEKL. The chain's CDR3 is CASSQGDRGIETQYF. The CDR3 DNA follows: TGCGCCAGCAGCCAAGGGGACAGGGGGATAGAGACCCAGTACTTC.

The chain employs TRBV30 and TRBJ1-6; no definite D call. Trimming cost V 0 bases and J 10 bases, with 13 bases left between them. Germline lookup yields CDR1 GTSNPN and CDR2 SVGIG (reference sequence). The CDR3 totals 14 residues. The CDR3 is CAWSVYDIGSPLHF. The CDR3, as DNA: TGTGCCTGGAGTGTCTATGATATAGGGTCACCCCTCCACTTT. Based on the CDR3 plus reference TRBV30 and TRBJ1-6, the full variable domain is SQTIHQWPATLVQPVGSPLSLECTVEGTSNPNLYWYRQAAGRGLQLLFYSVGIGQISSEVPQNLSASRPQDRQFILSSKKLLLSDSGFYLCAWSVYDIGSPLHFGNGTRLTVT.

The chain joins TRBV7-9 to TRBJ1-1; D is unresolved. Per germline, CDR1 SEHNR and CDR2 FQNEAQ (reference sequence). The V gene lost 4 bases and the J gene lost 1 base, with 10 bases spanning the gap. The CDR3 contains 14 residues. The CDR3 DNA reads as TGTGCCAGCAGCTCGCCCTTCCGGAACACTGAAGCTTTCTTT. This gives the protein CASSSPFRNTEAFF.

V usage is TRBV5-4 and J usage is TRBJ2-5; TRBD2 matches 12 bases. Germline loops: CDR1 SGHNT, CDR2 YYREEE (reference sequence). The CDR3 totals 17 residues. The junction had 8 bases not matched to a gene; V was cut back by 0 bases and J by 5 bases. The CDR3 region is CASSLEASGGAGETQYF. The CDR3 bases are TGTGCCAGCAGCTTGGAGGCTAGCGGGGGGGCCGGGGAGACCCAGTACTTC.

CDR3 amino acids: CASSKFNGQPQHF. CDR3 DNA: TGTGCCAGTAGTAAGTTCAACGGCCAGCCCCAGCATTTT. This chain joins TRBV19 and TRBJ1-5; no clear D gene. Trimming removed 4 bases from V and 7 bases from J, with 11 bases in between. The CDR3 spans 13 residues. The V gene's germline CDR1 is LNHDA and CDR2 SQIVND (reference sequence).

The V call is TRBV5-1, the J call TRBJ2-2; TRBD1 is a possible D gene (5 bases). V shed 0 bases and J shed 5 bases, with 5 bases lying between them. Germline V CDR1 and CDR2: SGHRS, YFSETQ. The CDR3 runs 13 residues. CDR3 amino acids: CASSLGQTGELFF. CDR3 sequence (DNA): TGCGCCAGCAGCTTGGGACAGACCGGGGAGCTGTTTTTT.

This clone turned up a few times. The DNA of the CDR3 is TGTGCCAGCAGCGTAGAGGGGGCGGGTGAAGCTTTCTTT. This encodes CASSVEGAGEAFF. The chain is built from TRBV9 and TRBJ1-1, with TRBD1 matching over 7 bases. There are 13 residues in the CDR3. The V and J ends lost 0 bases and 7 bases, in that order; junction bases with no gene match: 3. Looked up from germline, CDR1 is SGDLS and CDR2 is YYNGEE.

The chain has TRBV6-5 and TRBJ2-1; D might be TRBD1 or TRBD2, each matching 5 bases. CDR1 is MNHEY and CDR2 is SVGAGI in the germline V gene. The CDR3 totals 13 residues. V gave up 5 bases and J gave up 7 bases, with 12 bases separating them. The CDR3 loop is CASSPKGTNEQFF. CDR3 DNA sequence: TGTGCCAGCAGTCCGAAAGGGACGAATGAGCAGTTCTTC.

In its sample, this clone was seen once. This chain uses TRBV19 with TRBJ1-2, with a tentative D call TRBD1 (5 bases). There are 13 residues in the CDR3. The V and J ends lost 4 bases and 7 bases respectively, with 13 bases between them. Germline CDR1 LNHDA, CDR2 SQIVND (reference sequence). CDR3 nucleotides: TGTGCCAGTAGTACAGGAGGGGTTCGTGGCTACACCTTC. Its translation is CASSTGGVRGYTF.

The V and J genes are TRBV5-1 and TRBJ1-3; 7 positions match TRBD1. The germline CDR1 and CDR2 sequences are SGHRS and YFSETQ. CDR3 length: 15 amino acids. Unmatched junction bases numbered 4, after V lost 0 bases and J lost 4 bases. CDR3 nucleotides: TGCGCCAGCAGCTTGGAGACAGGGCAAGGAAACACCATATATTTT. Translation: CASSLETGQGNTIYF.

CDR3 residues: CATQGTSDYGYTF. CDR3 coding DNA: TGTGCCACCCAGGGAACTTCGGACTATGGCTACACCTTC. The rearrangement uses TRBV6-5 and TRBJ1-2, with D possibly being TRBD1 (5 bases). Germline V gene sequence: CDR1 MNHEY, CDR2 SVGAGI. This CDR3 is 13 amino acids long. Trimming stripped 10 bases from V and 3 bases from J, with 15 bases between.

Only a few counts were recorded for this clone. This rearrangement joins TRBV28 to TRBJ1-1, with D hard to call. Looked up from germline, CDR1 is MDHEN and CDR2 is SYDVKM. The CDR3 spans 11 residues. Trimming took off 9 bases at V and 11 bases at J, with 16 bases between the two ends. The CDR3 spells CASLKRREAFF. In nucleotides, the CDR3 is TGTGCCAGTCTAAAGCGGCGGGAGGCTTTCTTT.

The chain employs TRBV10-2 and TRBJ1-4; D not resolved. The CDR3 length is 15 residues. V was trimmed by 6 bases and J by 4 bases, leaving 15 bases between them. CDR1 and CDR2 from the germline V gene are WSHSY and SAAADI. CDR3 DNA sequence: TGCGCCAGCAGACCTACGTCAGTCCGTAATGAAAAACTGTTTTTT. This translates into CASRPTSVRNEKLFF.

Here the CDR3 reads CASSWAGNTEAFF. In DNA, the CDR3 is TGTGCCAGTAGTTGGGCGGGGAACACTGAAGCTTTCTTT. V and J are TRBV19 and TRBJ1-1; D is unresolved. The CDR3 loop spans 13 amino acids. The germline V gene has CDR1 LNHDA and CDR2 SQIVND (reference sequence). V shed 5 bases and J shed 1 base, with 8 bases lying between them.

V and J are TRBV6-4 and TRBJ2-3; 7 bases are a match to TRBD1. The germline gives CDR1 MRHNA, CDR2 SNTAGT. The CDR3 has 13 amino acids. V lost 6 bases to trimming and J lost 5 bases; unmatched junction nucleotides: 5. The CDR3: CASSDRAEDTQYF. In nucleotides, the CDR3 is TGTGCCAGCAGCGACAGGGCGGAAGATACGCAGTATTTT.

The chain has TRBV5-4 and TRBJ1-1; D not resolved. V gave up 0 bases and J gave up 4 bases, with 13 bases separating them. CDR1 is SGHNT, CDR2 YYREEE, per germline (reference sequence). CDR3 length: 15 residues. The CDR3 DNA reads as TGTGCCAGCAGCTTGGTTTACGGTCCGAGCACTGAAGCTTTCTTT. Translating it yields CASSLVYGPSTEAFF.

This chain links TRBV28 with TRBJ1-5; 7 bases are shared with TRBD1. V trimming: 6 bases; J trimming: 2 bases; junction bases outside the gene matches: 13. CDR3 length: 17 residues. In germline, CDR1 is MDHEN, CDR2 SYDVKM. The CDR3 nucleotides are TGTGCCAGCAGACCCCCAGCGAGAGGGGGCGGCAATCAGCCCCAGCATTTT. Translating gives CASRPPARGGGNQPQHF.

V and J are TRBV24-1 and TRBJ2-1; 12 nucleotides agree with TRBD2. The CDR3 has 21 amino acids. Germline V lookup: CDR1 KGHDR, CDR2 SFDVKD. With 4 bases clipped from V and 3 bases from J, the junction kept 18 bases outside the gene matches. The CDR3 spells CATSDSRLAGASPGGYNEQFF. The CDR3 DNA is TGTGCCACCAGTGACTCCCGACTAGCGGGGGCCTCCCCAGGGGGCTACAATGAGCAGTTCTTC.

The rearrangement joins TRBV7-8 to TRBJ2-7; TRBD1 aligns across 8 bases. Germline V gene data show CDR1 as SGHVS and CDR2 as FQNEAQ. The CDR3 extends over 13 amino acids. Trimming took 7 bases from V and 2 from J; bases not matched to a gene: 4. The CDR3 nucleotides are TGTGCCAGCACCCGGGACAGGACCTACGAGCAGTACTTC. This codes for CASTRDRTYEQYF. Full variable domain (missing parts from reference TRBV7-8 and TRBJ2-7): GAGVSQSPRYKVAKRGQDVALRCDPISGHVSLFWYQQALGQGPEFLTYFQNEAQLDKSGLPSDRFFAERPEGSVSTLKIQRTQQEDSAVYLCASTRDRTYEQYFGPGTRLTVT.

The CDR3, as DNA: TGTGCCAGCAGCAAAGGGGGGCTAGCGGGAATAGGTGAGCAGTTCTTC. Protein sequence: CASSKGGLAGIGEQFF. This chain links TRBV21-1 with TRBJ2-1; the table's D gene call, TRBD2, was not cross checked with the DNA. TRBV21-1 is tagged as a pseudogene. The length of the CDR3 is 16 residues.

V gene TRBV7-9 combines with J gene TRBJ1-2; no reliable D call. The germline V gene has CDR1 SEHNR and CDR2 FQNEAQ (reference sequence). This CDR3 contains 12 residues. V lost 2 bases and J lost 8, with 9 bases in between. The CDR3 nucleotides read TGTGCCAGCAGCTTACTTGGGCGCGGCTACACCTTC. It yields the protein CASSLLGRGYTF.

This chain uses TRBV29-1 with TRBJ2-3; D call uncertain. CDR3 length: 13 amino acids. Trimming left V 3 bases short and J 8 bases short, with 15 bases between. CDR1 is SQVTM, CDR2 ANQGSEA, per germline. The CDR3 DNA reads TGCAGCGTTGATAATGTGGGTACATCTACGCAGTATTTT. Translated, it gives CSVDNVGTSTQYF.